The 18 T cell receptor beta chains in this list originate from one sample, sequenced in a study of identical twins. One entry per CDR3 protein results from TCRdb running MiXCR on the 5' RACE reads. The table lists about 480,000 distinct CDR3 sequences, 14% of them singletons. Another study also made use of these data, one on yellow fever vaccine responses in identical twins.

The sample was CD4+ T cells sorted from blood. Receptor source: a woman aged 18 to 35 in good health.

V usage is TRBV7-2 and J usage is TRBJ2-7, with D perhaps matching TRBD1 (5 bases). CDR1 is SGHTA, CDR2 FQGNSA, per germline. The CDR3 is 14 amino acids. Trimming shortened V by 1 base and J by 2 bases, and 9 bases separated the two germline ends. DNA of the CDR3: TGTGCCAGCAGCTTAGGACTGGGGCCCTACGAGCAGTACTTC. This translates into CASSLGLGPYEQYF.

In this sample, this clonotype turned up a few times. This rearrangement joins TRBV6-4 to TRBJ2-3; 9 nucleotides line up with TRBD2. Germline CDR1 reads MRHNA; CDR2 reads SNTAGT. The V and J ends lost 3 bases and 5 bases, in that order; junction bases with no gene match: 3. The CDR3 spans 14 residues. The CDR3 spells CASSELAGLDTQYF. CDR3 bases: TGTGCCAGCAGTGAACTAGCGGGTTTAGATACGCAGTATTTT.

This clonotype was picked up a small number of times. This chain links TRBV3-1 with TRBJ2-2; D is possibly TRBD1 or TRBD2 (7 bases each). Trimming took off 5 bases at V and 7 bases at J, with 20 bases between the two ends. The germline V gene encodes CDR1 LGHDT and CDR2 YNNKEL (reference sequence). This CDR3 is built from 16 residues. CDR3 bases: TGTGCCAGCAGCTCCCCTTCCCCAGGGGGGGTCGGGGAGCTGTTTTTT. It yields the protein CASSSPSPGGVGELFF.

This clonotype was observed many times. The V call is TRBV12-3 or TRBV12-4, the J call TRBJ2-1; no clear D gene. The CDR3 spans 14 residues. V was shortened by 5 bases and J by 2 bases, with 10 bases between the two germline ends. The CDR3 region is CASSLKGAYNEQFF. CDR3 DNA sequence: TGTGCCAGCAGTCTAAAAGGCGCCTACAATGAGCAGTTCTTC.

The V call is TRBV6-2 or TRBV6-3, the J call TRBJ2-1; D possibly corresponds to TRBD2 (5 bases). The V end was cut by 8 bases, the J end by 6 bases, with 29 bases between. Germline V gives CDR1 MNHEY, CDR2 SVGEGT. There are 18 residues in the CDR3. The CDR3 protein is CASQTFTGHGGGRNEQFF. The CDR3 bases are TGTGCCAGCCAAACCTTTACGGGTCACGGCGGAGGTCGCAATGAGCAGTTCTTC.

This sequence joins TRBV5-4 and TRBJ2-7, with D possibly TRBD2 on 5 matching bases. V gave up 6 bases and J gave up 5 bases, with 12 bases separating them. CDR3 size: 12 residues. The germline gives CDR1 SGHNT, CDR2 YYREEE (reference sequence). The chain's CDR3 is CASTMYGDEQYF. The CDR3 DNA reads TGTGCCAGCACCATGTACGGGGACGAGCAGTACTTC.

The CDR3, as DNA: TGTGCCAGCAGCTCCAAAAGCGGGAGGAGCGTGAATGAGCAGTTCTTC. Amino acid sequence: CASSSKSGRSVNEQFF. This chain joins TRBV9 and TRBJ2-1; 9 bases agree with TRBD2. The CDR3 spans 16 residues. Per germline, CDR1 SGDLS and CDR2 YYNGEE. J lost 7 bases, V lost 4 bases, and 12 bases had no gene match.

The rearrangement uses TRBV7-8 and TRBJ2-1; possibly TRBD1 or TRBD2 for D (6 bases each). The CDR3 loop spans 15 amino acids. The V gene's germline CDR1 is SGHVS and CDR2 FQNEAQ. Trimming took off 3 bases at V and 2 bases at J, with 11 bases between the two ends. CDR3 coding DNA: TGTGCCAGCAGCTTTAGGGGGGATACCTACAATGAGCAGTTCTTC. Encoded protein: CASSFRGDTYNEQFF.

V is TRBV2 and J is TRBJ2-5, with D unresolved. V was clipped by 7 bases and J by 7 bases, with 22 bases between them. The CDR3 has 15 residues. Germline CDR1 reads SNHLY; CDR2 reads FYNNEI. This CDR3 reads CASKNERQVEVTQYF. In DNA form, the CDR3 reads TGTGCCAGCAAGAATGAACGTCAGGTAGAGGTGACCCAGTACTTC.

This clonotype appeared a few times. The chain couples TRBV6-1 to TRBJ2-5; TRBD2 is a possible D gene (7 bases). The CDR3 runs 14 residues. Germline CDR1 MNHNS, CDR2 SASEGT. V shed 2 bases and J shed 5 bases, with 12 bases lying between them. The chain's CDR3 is CASSEPGRGETQYF. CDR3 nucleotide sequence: TGTGCCAGCAGTGAACCTGGGAGGGGGGAGACCCAGTACTTC.

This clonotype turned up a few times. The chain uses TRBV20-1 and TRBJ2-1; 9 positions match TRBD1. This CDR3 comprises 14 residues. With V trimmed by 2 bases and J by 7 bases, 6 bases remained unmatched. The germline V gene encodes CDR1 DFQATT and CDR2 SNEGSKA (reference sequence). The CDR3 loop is CSARFRDRVNEQFF. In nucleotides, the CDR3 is TGCAGTGCTAGATTCCGGGACAGGGTGAATGAGCAGTTCTTC.

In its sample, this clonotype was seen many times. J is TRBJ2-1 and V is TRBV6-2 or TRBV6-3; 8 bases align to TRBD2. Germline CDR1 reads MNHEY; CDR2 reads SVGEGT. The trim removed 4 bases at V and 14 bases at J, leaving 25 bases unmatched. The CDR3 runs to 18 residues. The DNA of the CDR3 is TGTGCCAGCAGTTCTCCGCCGAGCGGGAGTTTGCAACCCGCCCGGGAGTTCTTC. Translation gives CASSSPPSGSLQPAREFF.

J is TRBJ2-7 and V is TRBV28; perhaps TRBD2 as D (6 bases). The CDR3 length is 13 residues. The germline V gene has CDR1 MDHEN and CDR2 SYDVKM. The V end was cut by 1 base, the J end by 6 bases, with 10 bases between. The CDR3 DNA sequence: TGTGCCAGCAGTTTATTGGGGGGAGGCGAGCAGTACTTC. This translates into CASSLLGGGEQYF.

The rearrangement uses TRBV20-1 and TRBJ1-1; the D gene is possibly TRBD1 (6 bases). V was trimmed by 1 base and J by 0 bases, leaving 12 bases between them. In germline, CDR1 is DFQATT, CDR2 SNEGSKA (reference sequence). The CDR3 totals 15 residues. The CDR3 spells CSARVGGRLNTEAFF. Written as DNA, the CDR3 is TGCAGTGCTAGAGTAGGGGGTAGACTGAACACTGAAGCTTTCTTT.

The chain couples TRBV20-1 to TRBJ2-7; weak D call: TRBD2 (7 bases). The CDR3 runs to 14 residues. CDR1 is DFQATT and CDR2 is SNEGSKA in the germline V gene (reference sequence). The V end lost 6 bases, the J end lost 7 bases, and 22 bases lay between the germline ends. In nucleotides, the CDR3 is TGCAGTGCATCGGGGGGCAGACGCACTTTGGAGCAGTACTTC. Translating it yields CSASGGRRTLEQYF.

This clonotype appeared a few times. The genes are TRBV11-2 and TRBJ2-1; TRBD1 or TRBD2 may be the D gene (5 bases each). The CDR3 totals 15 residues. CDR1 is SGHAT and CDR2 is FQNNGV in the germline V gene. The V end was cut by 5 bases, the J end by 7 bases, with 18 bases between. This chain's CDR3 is CASSLSGGRENEQFF. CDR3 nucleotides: TGTGCCAGCAGCCTCTCGGGCGGCAGGGAGAATGAGCAGTTCTTC.

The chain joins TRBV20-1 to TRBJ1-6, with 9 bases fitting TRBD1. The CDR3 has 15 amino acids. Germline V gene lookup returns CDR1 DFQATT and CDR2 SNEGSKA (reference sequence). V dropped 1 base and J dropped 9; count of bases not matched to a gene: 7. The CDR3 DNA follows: TGCAGTGCTAGAGTGGGTTACAGGGGGCTTTCACCCCTCCACTTT. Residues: CSARVGYRGLSPLHF.

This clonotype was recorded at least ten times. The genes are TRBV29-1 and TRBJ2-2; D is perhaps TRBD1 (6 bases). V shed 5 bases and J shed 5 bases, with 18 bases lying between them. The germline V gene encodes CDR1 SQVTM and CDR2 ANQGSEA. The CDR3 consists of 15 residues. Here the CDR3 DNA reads TGCAGCGTTCGAACAGGGATCCTCGATACCGGGGAGCTGTTTTTT. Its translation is CSVRTGILDTGELFF.